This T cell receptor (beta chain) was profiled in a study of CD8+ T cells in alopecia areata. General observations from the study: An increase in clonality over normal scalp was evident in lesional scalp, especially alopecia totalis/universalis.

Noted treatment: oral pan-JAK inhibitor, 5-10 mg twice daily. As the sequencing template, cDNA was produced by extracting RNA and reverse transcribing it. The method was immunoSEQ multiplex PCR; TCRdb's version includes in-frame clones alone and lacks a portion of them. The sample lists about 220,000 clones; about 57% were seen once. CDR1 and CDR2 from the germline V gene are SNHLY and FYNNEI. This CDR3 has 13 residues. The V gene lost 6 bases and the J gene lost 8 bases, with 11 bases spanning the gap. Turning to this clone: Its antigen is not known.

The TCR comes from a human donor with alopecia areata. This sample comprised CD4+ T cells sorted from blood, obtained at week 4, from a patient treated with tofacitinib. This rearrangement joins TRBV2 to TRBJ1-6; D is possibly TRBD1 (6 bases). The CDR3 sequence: CASRQGGDSPLHF. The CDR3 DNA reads TGTGCCAGCAGACAGGGTGGAGATTCACCCCTCCACTTT. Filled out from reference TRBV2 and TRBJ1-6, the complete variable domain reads EPEVTQTPSHQVTQMGQEVILRCVPISNHLYFYWYRQILGQKVEFLVSFYNNEISEKSEIFDDQFSVERPDGSNFTLKIRSTKLEDSAMYFCASRQGGDSPLHFGNGTRLTVT.